This T cell receptor (beta chain) emerged from a study of T cells after yellow fever vaccination. Broader study findings: Across the CD4 and CD8 compartments, a small share of clonotypes was present in both. The secondary T-cell response peaked on day 5, not day 15, but was weaker. A large majority of primary-vaccination clones showed up again after the booster (approximately 96% CD4, around 90% CD8).

Germline-derived CDR1 and CDR2 are MNHNS and SASEGT. Deletions cut 6 bases from V and 4 bases from J, with 18 bases between. There are 15 residues in the CDR3. As to this clonotype: What it recognizes is unknown.

Researchers made TCR cDNA using 5'RACE template switching, and this step added a universal primer site and UMIs. TCRdb processed the 5' RACE reads anew with MiXCR; each CDR3 protein has one entry. Of roughly 520,000 distinct CDR3 sequences listed, about a fifth are singletons. This receptor was identified in a man between 18 and 29 years old who received the YFV17D yellow fever vaccine. The sequenced sample was PBMCs, obtained approximately 20 days after the first yellow fever vaccination. This rearrangement joins TRBV6-1 to TRBJ2-5; D possibly corresponds to TRBD1 (6 bases). The CDR3 region has the DNA TGTGCCAGCAGACTGTCGACGGCCAGGGGAGAGACCCAGTACTTC. This codes for CASRLSTARGETQYF.